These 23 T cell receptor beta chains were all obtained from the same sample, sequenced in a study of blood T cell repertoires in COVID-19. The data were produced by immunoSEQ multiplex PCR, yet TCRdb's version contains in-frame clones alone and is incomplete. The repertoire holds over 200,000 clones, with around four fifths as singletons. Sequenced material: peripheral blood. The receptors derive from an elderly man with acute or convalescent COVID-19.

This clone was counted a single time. The CDR3 DNA reads TGTGCCAGCAGTGCCCGGGGGGGTGACTATGGCTACACCTTC. It specifies CASSARGGDYGYTF. The chain is built from TRBV2 and TRBJ1-2; TRBD1 is a possible D gene (5 bases). CDR1 and CDR2 (germline): SNHLY, FYNNEI. This CDR3 spans 14 amino acids. The germline V and J ends were trimmed by 4 bases and 3 bases, with 12 bases remaining between them.

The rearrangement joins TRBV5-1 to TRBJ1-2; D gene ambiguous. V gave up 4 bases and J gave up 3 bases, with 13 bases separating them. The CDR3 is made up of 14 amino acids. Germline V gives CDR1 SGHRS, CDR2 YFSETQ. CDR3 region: CASSPSESDYGYTF. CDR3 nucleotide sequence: TGCGCCAGCAGCCCATCAGAATCAGACTATGGCTACACCTTC.

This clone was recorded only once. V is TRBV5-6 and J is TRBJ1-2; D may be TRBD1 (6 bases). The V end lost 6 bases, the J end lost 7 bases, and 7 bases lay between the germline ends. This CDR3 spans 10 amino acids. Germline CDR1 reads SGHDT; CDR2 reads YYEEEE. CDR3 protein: CASTRGGYTF. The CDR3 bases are TGTGCCAGCACCAGGGGTGGCTACACCTTC.

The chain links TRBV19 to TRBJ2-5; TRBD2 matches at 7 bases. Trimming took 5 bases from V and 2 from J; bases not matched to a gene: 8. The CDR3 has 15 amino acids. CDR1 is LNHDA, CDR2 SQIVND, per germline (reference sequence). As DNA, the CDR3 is TGTGCCAGTAGTCTAGCGGCCAGACTTCAAGAGACCCAGTACTTC. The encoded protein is CASSLAARLQETQYF.

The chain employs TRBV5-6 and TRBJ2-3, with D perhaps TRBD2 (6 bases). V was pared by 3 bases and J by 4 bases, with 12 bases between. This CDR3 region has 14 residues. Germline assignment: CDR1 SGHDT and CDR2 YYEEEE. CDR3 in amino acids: CASSYSGVPDTQYF. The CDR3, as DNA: TGTGCCAGCAGCTACTCGGGGGTCCCAGATACGCAGTATTTT.

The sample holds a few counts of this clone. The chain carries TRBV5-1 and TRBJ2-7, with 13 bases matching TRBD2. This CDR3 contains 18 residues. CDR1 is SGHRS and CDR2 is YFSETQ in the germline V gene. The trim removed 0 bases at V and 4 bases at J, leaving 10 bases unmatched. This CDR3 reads CASSLETSGRASGYEQYF. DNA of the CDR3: TGCGCCAGCAGCTTGGAAACTAGCGGGAGGGCCTCTGGGTACGAGCAGTACTTC.

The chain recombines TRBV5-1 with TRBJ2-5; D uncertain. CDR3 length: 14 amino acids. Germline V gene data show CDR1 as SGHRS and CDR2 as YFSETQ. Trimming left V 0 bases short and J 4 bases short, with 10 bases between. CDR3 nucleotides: TGCGCCAGCAGCTTGGTTCAGGTGGGAGAGACCCAGTACTTC. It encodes CASSLVQVGETQYF. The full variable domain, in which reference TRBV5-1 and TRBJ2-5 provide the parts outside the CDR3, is KAGVTQTPRYLIKTRGQQVTLSCSPISGHRSVSWYQQTPGQGLQFLFEYFSETQRNKGNFPGRFSGRQFSNSRSEMNVSTLELGDSALYLCASSLVQVGETQYFGPGTRLLVL.

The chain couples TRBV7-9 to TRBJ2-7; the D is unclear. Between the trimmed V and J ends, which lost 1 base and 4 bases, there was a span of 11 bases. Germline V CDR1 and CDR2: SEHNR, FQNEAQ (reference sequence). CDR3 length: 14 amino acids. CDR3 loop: CASSLDWASYEQYF. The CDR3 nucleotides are TGTGCCAGCAGCTTAGACTGGGCCTCATACGAGCAGTACTTC. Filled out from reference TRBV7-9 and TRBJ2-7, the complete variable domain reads DTGVSQNPRHKITKRGQNVTFRCDPISEHNRLYWYRQTLGQGPEFLTYFQNEAQLEKSRLLSDRFSAERPKGSFSTLEIQRTEQGDSAMYLCASSLDWASYEQYFGPGTRLTVT.

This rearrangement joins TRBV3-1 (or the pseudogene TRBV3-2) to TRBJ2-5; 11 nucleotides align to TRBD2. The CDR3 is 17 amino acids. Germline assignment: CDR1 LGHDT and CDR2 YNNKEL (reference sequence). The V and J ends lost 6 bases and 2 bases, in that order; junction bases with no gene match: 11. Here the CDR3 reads CASRAGTSGSRQETQYF. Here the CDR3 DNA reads TGTGCCAGCAGGGCCGGGACTAGCGGTAGCAGACAAGAGACCCAGTACTTC.

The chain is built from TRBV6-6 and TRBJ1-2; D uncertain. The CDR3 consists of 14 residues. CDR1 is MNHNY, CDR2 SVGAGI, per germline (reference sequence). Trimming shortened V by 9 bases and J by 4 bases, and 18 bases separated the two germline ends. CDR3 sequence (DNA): TGTGCCAGTAGCGACACCTCCCGCTCCTATGGCTACACCTTC. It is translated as CASSDTSRSYGYTF.

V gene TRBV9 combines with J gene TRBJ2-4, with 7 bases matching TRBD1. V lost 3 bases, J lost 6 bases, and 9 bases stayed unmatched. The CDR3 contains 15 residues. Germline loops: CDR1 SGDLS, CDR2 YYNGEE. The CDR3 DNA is TGTGCCAGCAGCGCAGCACAGGGGTTTGGAAACATTCAGTACTTC. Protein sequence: CASSAAQGFGNIQYF.

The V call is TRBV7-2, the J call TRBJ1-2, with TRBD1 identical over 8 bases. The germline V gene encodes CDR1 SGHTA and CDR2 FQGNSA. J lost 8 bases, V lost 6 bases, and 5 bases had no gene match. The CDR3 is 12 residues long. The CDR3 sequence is CASRVQGGGYTF. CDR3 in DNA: TGTGCCAGCAGAGTACAGGGGGGCGGCTACACCTTC.

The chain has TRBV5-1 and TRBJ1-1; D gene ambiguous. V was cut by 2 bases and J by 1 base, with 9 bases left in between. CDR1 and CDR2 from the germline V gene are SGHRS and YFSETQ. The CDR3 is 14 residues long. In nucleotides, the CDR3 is TGCGCCAGCAGCTTCCGACGGGGGAACACTGAAGCTTTCTTT. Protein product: CASSFRRGNTEAFF.

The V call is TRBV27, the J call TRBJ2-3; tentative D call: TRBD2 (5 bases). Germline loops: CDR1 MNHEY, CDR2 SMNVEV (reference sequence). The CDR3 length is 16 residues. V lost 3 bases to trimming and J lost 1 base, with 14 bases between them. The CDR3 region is CASSFLDGRGTDTQYF. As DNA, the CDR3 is TGTGCCAGCAGTTTCCTGGACGGGCGGGGCACAGATACGCAGTATTTT.

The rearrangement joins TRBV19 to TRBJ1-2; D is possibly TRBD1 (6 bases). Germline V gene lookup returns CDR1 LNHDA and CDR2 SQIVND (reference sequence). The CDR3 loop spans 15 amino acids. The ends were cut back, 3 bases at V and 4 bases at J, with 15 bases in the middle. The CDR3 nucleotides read TGTGCCAGTAGTATTCTACAGGGTGGTGCCTATGGCTACACCTTC. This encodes CASSILQGGAYGYTF. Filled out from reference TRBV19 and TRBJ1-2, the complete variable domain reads DGGITQSPKYLFRKEGQNVTLSCEQNLNHDAMYWYRQDPGQGLRLIYYSQIVNDFQKGDIAEGYSVSREKKESFPLTVTSAQKNPTAFYLCASSILQGGAYGYTFGSGTRLTVV.

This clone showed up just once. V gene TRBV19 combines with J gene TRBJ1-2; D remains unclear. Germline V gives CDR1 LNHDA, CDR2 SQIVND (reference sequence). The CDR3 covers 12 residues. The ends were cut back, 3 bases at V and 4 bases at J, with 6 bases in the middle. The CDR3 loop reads CASSIPGYGYTF. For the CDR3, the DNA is TGTGCCAGTAGTATCCCCGGCTATGGCTACACCTTC.

CDR3 residues: CASSSAGSYSGNTIYF. CDR3 coding DNA: TGTGCCAGCAGTTCGGCGGGGTCGTACTCTGGAAACACCATATATTTT. This chain joins TRBV28 and TRBJ1-3, with D uncertain. CDR1 and CDR2 from the germline V gene are MDHEN and SYDVKM. The CDR3 is 16 residues long. Deletions cut 4 bases from V and 0 bases from J, with 13 bases between.

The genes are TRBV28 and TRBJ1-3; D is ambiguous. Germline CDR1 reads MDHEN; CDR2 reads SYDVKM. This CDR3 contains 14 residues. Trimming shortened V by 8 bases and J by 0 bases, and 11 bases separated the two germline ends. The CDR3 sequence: CASQDGNSGNTIYF. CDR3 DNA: TGTGCCAGCCAGGACGGGAACTCTGGAAACACCATATATTTT. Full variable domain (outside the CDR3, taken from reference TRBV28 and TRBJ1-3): DVKVTQSSRYLVKRTGEKVFLECVQDMDHENMFWYRQDPGLGLRLIYFSYDVKMKEKGDIPEGYSVSREKKERFSLILESASTNQTSMYLCASQDGNSGNTIYFGEGSWLTVV.

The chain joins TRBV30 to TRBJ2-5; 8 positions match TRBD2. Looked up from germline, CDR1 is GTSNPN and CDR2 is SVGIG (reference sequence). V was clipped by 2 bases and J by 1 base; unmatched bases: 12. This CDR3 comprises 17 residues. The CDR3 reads CAWSSSSGLPPQETQYF. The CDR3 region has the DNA TGTGCCTGGAGTTCCTCTAGCGGGCTTCCCCCCCAAGAGACCCAGTACTTC.

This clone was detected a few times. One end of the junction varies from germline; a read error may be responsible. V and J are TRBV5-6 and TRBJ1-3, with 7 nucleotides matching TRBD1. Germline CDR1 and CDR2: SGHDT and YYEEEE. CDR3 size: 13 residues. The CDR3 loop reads CASSLERTGRRVF. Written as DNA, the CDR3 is TGTGCCAGCAGCTTGGAGAGGACAGGCCGTCGGGTTTTT.

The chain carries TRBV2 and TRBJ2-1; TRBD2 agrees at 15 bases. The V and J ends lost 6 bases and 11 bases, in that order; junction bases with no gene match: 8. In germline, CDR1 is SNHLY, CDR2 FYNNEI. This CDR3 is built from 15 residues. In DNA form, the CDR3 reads TGTGCCAGCAGCCCGCGGACTAGCGGGGGGGGGAAGCAGTTCTTC. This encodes CASSPRTSGGGKQFF.

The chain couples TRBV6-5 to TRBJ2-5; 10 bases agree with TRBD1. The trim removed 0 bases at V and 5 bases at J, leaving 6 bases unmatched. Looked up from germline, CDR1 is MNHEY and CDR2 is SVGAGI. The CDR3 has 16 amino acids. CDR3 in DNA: TGTGCCAGCAGTTACTCCCCGACAGGGGGCTTGGAGACCCAGTACTTC. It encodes CASSYSPTGGLETQYF.

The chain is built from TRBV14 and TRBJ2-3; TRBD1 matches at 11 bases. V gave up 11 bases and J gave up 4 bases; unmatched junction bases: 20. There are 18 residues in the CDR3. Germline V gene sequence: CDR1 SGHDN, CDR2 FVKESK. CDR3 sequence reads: CARHVIPLGTGGADTQYF. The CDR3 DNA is TGTGCCCGACATGTAATTCCCCTAGGGACAGGGGGTGCAGATACGCAGTATTTT.